Listed here is a single TCR beta chain. Its target is not known. This sample was taken from a study of T cell repertoires in cytomegalovirus infection. At the level of the study: It was the public TCR beta signatures that indicated both CMV infection and matching HLA type. Study-wide results and limits: Cumulative frequency (of public TCR beta family members) identified carriers of CMV plus the relevant HLA.

V gave up 5 bases and J gave up 1 base; unmatched junction bases: 11. CDR3 length: 18 residues. Germline CDR1 reads MDHEN; CDR2 reads SYDVKM. TCRdb re-called the reads with MiXCR, one entry per CDR3 protein. The sample yields around 740,000 distinct CDR3 sequences, approximately 34% seen once. The J gene is TRBJ2-5, the V gene TRBV28; 12 bases fit TRBD2. The source of this sequence is a human donor in good health (CMV status not recorded). Some clones in this sample may be carry-over from other donors' samples. Sequencing input: PBMCs. The CDR3 loop reads CASSHYPGLAGFQETQYF. The CDR3 DNA reads as TGTGCCAGCAGTCACTATCCGGGACTAGCGGGTTTCCAAGAGACCCAGTACTTC.